A single T cell receptor beta chain is shown here with its context. Antigen unknown. Assay used: immunoSEQ multiplex PCR; TCRdb lists only in-frame clones, some missing. Among 100,000 to 150,000 clones listed, over 70% were seen once. The data are from a study of T cell responses to AZD1222 COVID-19 vaccine. Findings of the study overall: There were vaccine-associated CD4 TCRs across spike, dominant at 160-218 and 743-854. Without day 14 samples, only post-peak T cell repertoires were studied. Spike-specific TCR breadth and depth grew following two AZD1222 doses.

Sample: peripheral blood, taken on day 0 of AZD1222 vaccination. The sequence came from an adult in good health.

The CDR3 coding sequence is TGTGCCAGCACCGGGCGGGGCTACGGGGAGCTGTTTTTT. This codes for CASTGRGYGELFF. The genes are TRBV2 and TRBJ2-2; the D gene is possibly TRBD2 (6 bases). This CDR3 has 13 residues. Germline CDR1 SNHLY, CDR2 FYNNEI. V was shortened by 7 bases and J by 7 bases, with 13 bases between the two germline ends.